This T cell receptor (beta chain) was found in a study of radiation and T cells in renal cell carcinoma (dated by TCRdb to about 2020). Some background on the complete study: A total of 50 to 55 samples underwent TCR beta sequencing, made up of some 26 tumors and about 27 peripheral blood samples. The last blood draw happened 4 weeks after radiation, timed to coincide with nephrectomy. Across all 50 or so samples, 4,016,671 unique CDR3 nucleotide sequences, encoding 2,658,974 unique CDR3 amino acid sequences, were identified. What the research found in general, with its limitations: Changes in the blood repertoire were not tracked past 4 weeks after treatment. With a single-armed trial design, the study had no way to address how radiation dose or scheduling affects the TCR repertoire. In blood, the top tumor clonotypes increased between baseline and 2 weeks post-radiation and then shrank by 4 weeks, which suggests that tumor-resident clones expanded only transiently. Because no pretreatment tumor biopsies were available, whether clonotypes were present in the tumor at baseline could not be determined.

A note on this clone: Its specific antigen is unknown. Per-base quality was not reported, and no clone a single base away is much larger than it.

Following the manufacturer's recommendations, the immunoSEQ kit was used to generate TCR beta libraries from genomic DNA. For library preparation, a first multiplex PCR was performed with proprietary primers, followed by a second PCR in which unique barcodes were added, and bead cleanups were performed after each round. A positive control reaction and a negative control reaction, both provided in the kit, were run with every batch of samples. The final libraries underwent checking on an Agilent 4200 TapeStation D1000 ScreenTape, volumetric pooling, and quantification by qPCR. Sequencing was performed on an Illumina NextSeq500 using a MidOutput 150-cycle cartridge, with 156 Read1 cycles, 15 Index1 cycles, and the kit custom primers. The pooled library was loaded at approximately 1 pM, and around 20% PhiX control was spiked in. The original pipeline was this. Vendor-processed data were analyzed in R, with a clonotype defined as all T cells sharing the same CDR3 nucleotide sequence. In the clone abundance analyses, frequencies were normalized to the 10,000 most abundant clones in each sample. Public T cell clones, which averaged fewer than five per sample, were removed prior to analysis. Tumor-enriched clonotypes and baseline blood-enriched clonotypes were defined as those with an abundance difference of at least 32-fold between compartments. Clonotypes expanded or contracted between blood time points were identified with a beta-binomial differential abundance model. The Baroni-Urbani and Buser coefficient was used to measure tumor-blood repertoire similarity, and groups were compared with two-tailed Wilcoxon tests in R. TCRdb limited this immuneACCESS table to in-frame rearrangements with V and J called. A share of clones is missing; checked studies link under half to unresolved V genes, and the rest is unexplained. V and J calls and clone size come straight from that table; D and trimming were deduced from the DNA. The sample yields about 150,000 clones; roughly 90% were counted once. The top ten clones comprise 15% to 20% of the sample.

Interpreted using the paper, the time point label stands for: blood 4 weeks post-SBRT, at nephrectomy. Read against the paper, the sample's treatment or condition label means: 15 Gy SBRT to primary tumor, nephrectomy 4 weeks later. The samples were drawn from a clinical trial, where primary renal cell carcinomas were treated with 15 Gy of stereotactic body radiation therapy and then removed by nephrectomy 4 weeks afterward. To follow tumor-enriched clonotypes, serial peripheral blood was collected from radiation-treated patients at baseline and at 2 weeks and 4 weeks after SBRT. All patients had renal cell carcinoma with clear cell pathology. The QIAamp DNA Blood Mini Kit (Qiagen) was used to prepare genomic DNA for TCR sequencing. The analyses included only samples that passed all quality control checks. A distance of 13 bases separates the germline ends of V and J, which lose 3 bases and 4 bases respectively. As encoded in the germline V gene (reference sequence), CDR1 is GTSNPN while CDR2 is SVGIG. Reading from cysteine to phenylalanine, the CDR3 counts 13 amino acids. The kept DNA is CDR3 alone, 39 bases in frame from the first base.

The specimen was blood, collected from a patient whose treatment included radiotherapy and nephrectomy. In this chain, TRBV30 is recombined with TRBJ2-7; the D segment is perhaps TRBD1 or TRBD2, each sharing 6 matched bases. The TCR comes from a woman aged 45-59 years with renal cell carcinoma. This receptor carries the CDR3 CAWSPGAAYEQYF. The DNA sequence is given as TGTGCCTGGAGCCCGGGGGCGGCGTACGAGCAGTACTTC.